This passage covers 19 T cell receptor beta chains from one sample sequenced in a study of blood T cell repertoires in COVID-19. Measured with immunoSEQ multiplex PCR; TCRdb has only the in-frame clones, and not every one. The repertoire holds around 500,000 clones, with roughly nine tenths as singletons. Sequenced input: PBMCs or T cells enriched from blood (not recorded which). The origin of the receptors is an older woman who had recovered from COVID-19.

The genes are TRBV5-5 and TRBJ1-2, with no clear D. Germline assignment: CDR1 SGHKS and CDR2 YYEKEE (reference sequence). V lost 7 bases and J 0 bases, leaving 19 bases between the germline ends. There are 16 residues in the CDR3. The CDR3 region is CASGYKAAGSNYGYTF. The CDR3 DNA follows: TGTGCCAGCGGGTACAAGGCGGCGGGGTCTAACTATGGCTACACCTTC.

The chain joins TRBV7-2 to TRBJ2-7; 7 nucleotides align to TRBD2. CDR3 length: 18 amino acids. Looked up from germline, CDR1 is SGHTA and CDR2 is FQGNSA. Losses at the gene ends were 5 bases for V and 3 bases for J; bases not matched to a gene: 19. Written as DNA, the CDR3 is TGTGCCAGCAGCCCCTCCTGGGGGGGACGGAACAGCGACTACGAGCAGTACTTC. Protein product: CASSPSWGGRNSDYEQYF.

J is TRBJ2-2 and V is TRBV27, with D tentatively TRBD1 (5 bases). This CDR3 contains 14 residues. Germline V CDR1 and CDR2: MNHEY, SMNVEV (reference sequence). Trimming removed 3 bases from V and 4 bases from J, with 9 bases in between. The CDR3 loop is CASSLLDSTGELFF. The CDR3, as DNA: TGTGCCAGCAGTTTGCTCGACAGCACCGGGGAGCTGTTTTTT.

This rearrangement joins TRBV9 to TRBJ1-6; 9 bases match TRBD1. This CDR3 spans 12 amino acids. Germline CDR1 reads SGDLS; CDR2 reads YYNGEE. V was pared by 7 bases and J by 7 bases, with 0 bases of the junction left unmatched. CDR3 sequence reads: CASGQGNSPLHF. The CDR3 bases are TGTGCCAGCGGACAGGGGAATTCACCCCTCCACTTT.

J is TRBJ2-7 and V is TRBV6-2 or TRBV6-3; the D gene is possibly TRBD2 (6 bases). The V gene's germline CDR1 is MNHEY and CDR2 SVGEGT. Trimming removed 5 bases at V and 6 bases at J, with 14 bases between. The CDR3 is made up of 13 amino acids. The CDR3 region has the DNA TGTGCCAGCAGTCGACTAGGGGCGGGCGAGCAGTACGTC. It yields the protein CASSRLGAGEQYV.

The chain uses TRBV6-5 and TRBJ2-7; 8 bases agree with TRBD1. This CDR3 comprises 14 residues. With 7 bases clipped from V and 2 bases from J, the junction kept 7 bases outside the gene matches. Germline V gives CDR1 MNHEY, CDR2 SVGAGI. In DNA form, the CDR3 reads TGTGCCAGCATCGGACAGGGCCGAACCTACGAGCAGTACGTC. Protein product: CASIGQGRTYEQYV.

V usage is TRBV14 and J usage is TRBJ1-1; D may be TRBD1 (5 bases). Per germline, CDR1 SGHDN and CDR2 FVKESK. The CDR3 sequence is 16 residues long. Trimming removed 4 bases from V and 0 bases from J, with 15 bases in between. The CDR3 coding sequence is TGTGCCAGCAGCCCCCAAGGGGATAGGATGAACACTGAAGCTTTCTTT. Its translation: CASSPQGDRMNTEAFF. The whole variable domain, remainder taken from reference TRBV14 and TRBJ1-1, is EAGVTQFPSHSVIEKGQTVTLRCDPISGHDNLYWYRRVMGKEIKFLLHFVKESKQDESGMPNNRFLAERTGGTYSTLKVQPAELEDSGVYFCASSPQGDRMNTEAFFGQGTRLTVV.

The chain links TRBV29-1 to TRBJ1-4, with 7 positions matching TRBD1. CDR3 length equals 14 residues. CDR1 is SQVTM and CDR2 is ANQGSEA in the germline V gene. V trimming: 5 bases; J trimming: 0 bases; junction bases outside the gene matches: 3. The CDR3 spells CSVRDSSTNEKLFF. The CDR3 nucleotides read TGCAGCGTTAGGGACAGTTCAACTAATGAAAAACTGTTTTTT.

This clone has a single count. The chain joins TRBV19 to TRBJ1-5; D ambiguous. Trimming removed 7 bases from V and 7 bases from J, with 23 bases in between. CDR3 length equals 16 residues. Germline CDR1 and CDR2: LNHDA and SQIVND (reference sequence). In nucleotides, the CDR3 is TGTGCCAGTAAAAGCACCACCACGGGGTTTCAACAGCCCCAGCATTTT. Protein sequence: CASKSTTTGFQQPQHF.

The chain links TRBV29-1 to TRBJ2-7; 7 bases map to TRBD1. Per the germline V gene, CDR1 is SQVTM and CDR2 is ANQGSEA. The CDR3 contains 13 residues. V lost 7 bases, J lost 6 bases, and 12 bases stayed unmatched. CDR3 protein: CSAIQGPWGEQYF. In DNA, the CDR3 is TGCAGCGCCATACAGGGGCCCTGGGGCGAGCAGTACTTC.

A single count supports this clone. The chain is built from TRBV11-3 and TRBJ2-7; 9 nucleotides line up with TRBD1. This CDR3 is built from 14 residues. CDR1 and CDR2 from the germline V gene are SGHNT and YENEEA. V shed 5 bases, J shed 2 bases, and the junction held 4 bases outside the gene matches. Written as DNA, the CDR3 is TGTGCCAGCAGCCTGGGACAGGGAACCTACGAGCAGTACTTC. Amino acid sequence: CASSLGQGTYEQYF.

This chain joins TRBV29-1 and TRBJ1-6, with D uncertain. V dropped 6 bases and J dropped 8 bases, with 11 bases sitting between them. The CDR3 loop spans 12 amino acids. Germline V CDR1 and CDR2: SQVTM, ANQGSEA. Written as DNA, the CDR3 is TGCAGCGTCCCCCCTTTTTATTCACCCCTCCACTTT. The encoded protein is CSVPPFYSPLHF. The full variable domain, with the rest looked up from reference TRBV29-1 and TRBJ1-6, is SAVISQKPSRDICQRGTSLTIQCQVDSQVTMMFWYRQQPGQSLTLIATANQGSEATYESGFVIDKFPISRPNLTFSTLTVSNMSPEDSSIYLCSVPPFYSPLHFGNGTRLTVT.

This clone occurred a few times. V is TRBV11-3 and J is TRBJ2-6; D gene ambiguous. The germline gives CDR1 SGHNT, CDR2 YENEEA. This CDR3 is 15 amino acids long. V was clipped by 3 bases and J by 2 bases, with 8 bases between them. The CDR3 DNA sequence: TGTGCCAGCAGCTTCGCTGAGGCTGGGGCCAACGTCCTGACTTTC. This sequence encodes CASSFAEAGANVLTF.

With regard to this clone: Additional DNA sequences in this sample encode the identical CDR3. The V gene is TRBV5-1, the J gene TRBJ1-4, with TRBD1 as a possible D gene (5 bases). The germline V and J ends were trimmed by 0 bases and 6 bases, with 12 bases remaining between them. The CDR3 extends over 15 amino acids. Germline V gene data show CDR1 as SGHRS and CDR2 as YFSETQ. CDR3 sequence (DNA): TGCGCCAGCAGCTTGGCCGGCAGGGTGGATGAAAAACTGTTTTTT. Its protein is CASSLAGRVDEKLFF.

The V call is TRBV24-1, the J call TRBJ2-3; TRBD2 aligns across 13 bases. This CDR3 is 17 amino acids long. V trimming: 0 bases; J trimming: 4 bases; junction bases outside the gene matches: 3. The germline CDR1 and CDR2 sequences are KGHDR and SFDVKD. The CDR3 loop reads CATSDLGLAGVSDTQYF. CDR3 coding DNA: TGTGCCACCAGTGATTTGGGACTAGCGGGGGTCTCAGATACGCAGTATTTT.

The chain employs TRBV18 and TRBJ2-6; 7 nucleotides agree with TRBD1. This CDR3 is built from 18 residues. V lost 3 bases, J lost 0 bases, and 8 bases stayed unmatched. Germline lookup yields CDR1 KGHSH and CDR2 LQKENI. The CDR3 protein is CASSPVTGVSSGANVLTF. DNA for the CDR3: TGTGCCAGCTCACCGGTTACAGGGGTTTCCTCTGGGGCCAACGTCCTGACTTTC.

J is TRBJ1-1 and V is TRBV5-5; D is perhaps TRBD1 (6 bases). CDR1 SGHKS and CDR2 YYEKEE come from the germline V gene (reference sequence). The CDR3 runs 14 residues. With 5 bases removed from V and 1 base from J, the gap between germline ends came to 12 bases. CDR3 nucleotides: TGTGCCAGCAGACAAACGGGACAGAACACTGAAGCTTTCTTT. This gives the protein CASRQTGQNTEAFF.

The genes are TRBV9 and TRBJ2-1; 15 bases agree with TRBD2. Germline CDR1 and CDR2: SGDLS and YYNGEE. The CDR3 is 17 amino acids. V shed 4 bases and J 1 base; nucleotides not matched to a gene: 3. In DNA form, the CDR3 reads TGTGCCAGCAGCCCGGGACTAGCGGGGGGATCCTACAATGAGCAGTTCTTC. It yields the protein CASSPGLAGGSYNEQFF.

Only one count was recorded for this clone. The rearrangement links TRBV19 to TRBJ2-1; D is unresolved. This CDR3 has 15 amino acids. Germline V gene data show CDR1 as LNHDA and CDR2 as SQIVND (reference sequence). Trimming stripped 1 base from V and 0 bases from J, with 7 bases between. CDR3 in amino acids: CASSIGIGSYNEQFF. Written as DNA, the CDR3 is TGTGCCAGTAGTATAGGCATCGGCTCCTACAATGAGCAGTTCTTC.